These T cell receptor beta chains were read from a single sample in a study of T cells in Graves' hyperthyroidism and ophthalmopathy. TCRdb re-derived calls from the multiplex PCR reads in MiXCR, one entry per CDR3 protein. The data show 500,000 to 600,000 distinct CDR3 sequences, with about half seen just once and 7.5% to 8.5% held by the top ten. The sample taken for sequencing was peripheral blood or thyroid tissue (not recorded which). The receptors shown here come from a woman in her late teens or twenties with Graves' hyperthyroidism. CDR3s include the opening cysteine and the closing phenylalanine or tryptophan. The order of the fields is D gene, clone size, V gene, J gene, CDR3 DNA, CDR3 protein. D genes are given only for firm matches. Not all rows give a size; the values are once, few, many and, for expanded clones, a class.

d_gene: .
abundance: many
v_gene: TRBV11-2
j_gene: TRBJ1-2
CDR3nt: TGTGCCAGCAGCCCCCGGCGGGGCGCCTATGGCTACACCTTC
CDR3aa: CASSPRRGAYGYTF

d_gene: TRBD1
abundance: many
v_gene: TRBV24-1
j_gene: TRBJ1-5
CDR3nt: TGTGCCACCAGTGACGGACAGGGGCAGCAGCCCCAGCATTTT
CDR3aa: CATSDGQGQQPQHF

d_gene: .
abundance: many
v_gene: TRBV3-1
j_gene: TRBJ2-5
CDR3nt: TGTGCCAGCAGCACCCGGGACACGGAGGGAGAGACCCAGTACTTC
CDR3aa: CASSTRDTEGETQYF

d_gene: TRBD2
abundance: .
v_gene: TRBV5-4
j_gene: TRBJ2-1
CDR3nt: TGTGCCAGCAGCTTCGGGACTAGCAAGGTGGATGAGCAGTTCTTC
CDR3aa: CASSFGTSKVDEQFF

d_gene: TRBD1
abundance: many
v_gene: TRBV9
j_gene: TRBJ2-7
CDR3nt: TGTGCCAGCAGCGTCGGGTTAGGGACAGGGCAGTCCGAAGCCGAGCAGTACTTC
CDR3aa: CASSVGLGTGQSEAEQYF

d_gene: .
abundance: many
v_gene: TRBV3-1
j_gene: TRBJ1-1
CDR3nt: TGTGCCAGCAGCCAACTAGTGAACACTGAAGCTTTCTTT
CDR3aa: CASSQLVNTEAFF

d_gene: TRBD1
abundance: many
v_gene: TRBV11-3
j_gene: TRBJ1-1
CDR3nt: TGTGCCAGCAGCCCGCGGACAGGGGAGAACACTGAAGCTTTCTTT
CDR3aa: CASSPRTGENTEAFF

d_gene: TRBD1
abundance: .
v_gene: TRBV29-1
j_gene: TRBJ1-1
CDR3nt: TGCAGCGCAGACCGTACAGGGGAGTTAGGTGCTTTCTTT
CDR3aa: CSADRTGELGAFF

d_gene: .
abundance: many
v_gene: TRBV19
j_gene: TRBJ2-5
CDR3nt: TGTGCCAGTAGTATCCCTCAAGAGACCCAGTACTTC
CDR3aa: CASSIPQETQYF

d_gene: .
abundance: .
v_gene: TRBV20-1
j_gene: TRBJ2-5
CDR3nt: TGCAGTGCTAGAGTACGACCATCCCCGTACTTC
CDR3aa: CSARVRPSPYF

d_gene: .
abundance: many
v_gene: TRBV20-1
j_gene: TRBJ2-7
CDR3nt: TGCAGTGCTTCCCGACCGGGGCCCTACGAGCAGTACTTC
CDR3aa: CSASRPGPYEQYF

d_gene: .
abundance: .
v_gene: TRBV7-8
j_gene: TRBJ1-1
CDR3nt: TGTGCCAGCAGCTTAAGTGCCGGGGCTGTCGGCACTGAAGCTTTCTTT
CDR3aa: CASSLSAGAVGTEAFF

d_gene: .
abundance: .
v_gene: TRBV18
j_gene: TRBJ1-2
CDR3nt: TGTGCCAGCTCACCACCGTCAGGGGAACTCTATGGCTACACCTTC
CDR3aa: CASSPPSGELYGYTF

d_gene: .
abundance: many
v_gene: TRBV19
j_gene: TRBJ1-1
CDR3nt: TGTGCCAGTAGACACGTAACTGAAGCTTTCTTT
CDR3aa: CASRHVTEAFF

d_gene: TRBD2
abundance: .
v_gene: TRBV29-1
j_gene: TRBJ2-7
CDR3nt: TGCAGCGTTGTATCGCGGGAGGGGTACTACGAGCAGTACTTC
CDR3aa: CSVVSREGYYEQYF

d_gene: .
abundance: many
v_gene: TRBV5-5
j_gene: TRBJ2-7
CDR3nt: TGTGCCAGCGCGGACACCTCCTACGAGCAGTACTTC
CDR3aa: CASADTSYEQYF

d_gene: TRBD1
abundance: few
v_gene: TRBV6-5
j_gene: TRBJ2-2
CDR3nt: TGTGCCAGCAGTTTGGTAGACAGGGGACTTACATATCTCGCCGGGGAGCTGTTTTTT
CDR3aa: CASSLVDRGLTYLAGELFF

d_gene: .
abundance: .
v_gene: TRBV12-3/TRBV12-4
j_gene: TRBJ1-6
CDR3nt: TGTGCCAGCAGCGTAGTGGGGGGGGATACGATAATTGGTTCACCCCTCCACTTT
CDR3aa: CASSVVGGDTIIGSPLHF

d_gene: TRBD2
abundance: .
v_gene: TRBV7-7
j_gene: TRBJ2-3
CDR3nt: TGTGCCAGCAGCCGCTACGGGACTAGCGCAGATACGCAGTATTTT
CDR3aa: CASSRYGTSADTQYF

d_gene: TRBD1
abundance: few
v_gene: TRBV7-9
j_gene: TRBJ1-2
CDR3nt: TGTGCCAGCAGCTCCTACCGACAGGGAAGTGGAAACACCTTC
CDR3aa: CASSSYRQGSGNTF

d_gene: .
abundance: once
v_gene: TRBV29-1
j_gene: TRBJ1-2
CDR3nt: TGCAGTGCTAGAGTAAACACGGGACATCTGGACTATGGCTACACCTTC
CDR3aa: CSARVNTGHLDYGYTF

d_gene: .
abundance: many
v_gene: TRBV7-6
j_gene: TRBJ2-5
CDR3nt: TGTGCCAGCAGCTTCAGACGGTCACAAGAGACCCAGTACTTC
CDR3aa: CASSFRRSQETQYF

d_gene: .
abundance: .
v_gene: TRBV6-5
j_gene: TRBJ1-1
CDR3nt: TGTGCCAGCAGTGAACTCGGGTTCGACGGAGCTTTCTTT
CDR3aa: CASSELGFDGAFF

d_gene: TRBD1
abundance: .
v_gene: TRBV29-1
j_gene: TRBJ1-5
CDR3nt: TGCAGCGCTAGACAGGGAAGGAGCAATCGGCCCCAGCATTTT
CDR3aa: CSARQGRSNRPQHF

d_gene: .
abundance: .
v_gene: TRBV13
j_gene: TRBJ1-6
CDR3nt: TGTGCCAGCTCACTAGCGAACGGGGAGGGTTCACCCCTCCACTTT
CDR3aa: CASSLANGEGSPLHF

d_gene: .
abundance: .
v_gene: TRBV10-2
j_gene: TRBJ1-1
CDR3nt: TGCGCCAGTCGGGGCATTACGAACACTGAAGCTTTCTTT
CDR3aa: CASRGITNTEAFF

d_gene: .
abundance: .
v_gene: TRBV12-3/TRBV12-4
j_gene: TRBJ2-1
CDR3nt: TGTGCCAGCACTTCCTCAGCCGGCAATGAGCAGTTCTTC
CDR3aa: CASTSSAGNEQFF

d_gene: .
abundance: few
v_gene: TRBV5-1
j_gene: TRBJ2-7
CDR3nt: TGCGCCAGCAGCCCCGGGTGGGACCCGGGTATGTACGAGCAGTACTTC
CDR3aa: CASSPGWDPGMYEQYF

d_gene: TRBD1
abundance: .
v_gene: TRBV10-3
j_gene: TRBJ1-3
CDR3nt: TGTGCCATCAGTGAGGAGGGAGACAGGGCAGGCGGCTACTCTGGAAACACCATATATTTT
CDR3aa: CAISEEGDRAGGYSGNTIYF

d_gene: .
abundance: many
v_gene: TRBV15
j_gene: TRBJ1-6
CDR3nt: TGTGCCACCAGCATCACGCGGGATTCACCCCTCCACTTT
CDR3aa: CATSITRDSPLHF

d_gene: TRBD2
abundance: .
v_gene: TRBV15
j_gene: TRBJ2-5
CDR3nt: TGTGCCACCAGCAGAGGGGAGGGCCGGCAAGAGACCCAGTACTTC
CDR3aa: CATSRGEGRQETQYF

d_gene: .
abundance: .
v_gene: TRBV25-1
j_gene: TRBJ2-5
CDR3nt: TGTGCCAGCAGTGAATATGGGGAGACCCAGTACTTC
CDR3aa: CASSEYGETQYF

d_gene: TRBD2
abundance: .
v_gene: TRBV7-9
j_gene: TRBJ2-7
CDR3nt: TGTGCCAGCTCACCACCGGGACTATCGAATGACGAGCAGTACTTC
CDR3aa: CASSPPGLSNDEQYF

d_gene: TRBD2
abundance: many
v_gene: TRBV7-9
j_gene: TRBJ2-7
CDR3nt: TGTGCCAGCAGCTTAGGAGCGGGAAGCTCCTACGAGCAGTACTTC
CDR3aa: CASSLGAGSSYEQYF

d_gene: .
abundance: once
v_gene: TRBV2
j_gene: TRBJ1-5
CDR3nt: TGTGCCAGCTTAGGAGTTACTAATCAGCCCCAGCATTTT
CDR3aa: CASLGVTNQPQHF

d_gene: .
abundance: .
v_gene: TRBV20-1
j_gene: TRBJ2-7
CDR3nt: TGCAGTGCTCAGAAAATGAAAGCCTACGAGCAGTACTTC
CDR3aa: CSAQKMKAYEQYF

d_gene: .
abundance: .
v_gene: TRBV10-3
j_gene: TRBJ2-5
CDR3nt: TGTGCCATCAGTGACCTAGGGCCAACTCAAGAGACCCAGTACTTC
CDR3aa: CAISDLGPTQETQYF

d_gene: .
abundance: many
v_gene: TRBV19
j_gene: TRBJ2-3
CDR3nt: TGTGCCAGTAGTATAGAGGCGGCGCGGGATACGCAGTATTTT
CDR3aa: CASSIEAARDTQYF

d_gene: TRBD1
abundance: few
v_gene: TRBV10-3
j_gene: TRBJ1-1
CDR3nt: TGTGCTAGACAGGGGGTACACACTGAAGCTTTCTTT
CDR3aa: CARQGVHTEAFF

d_gene: .
abundance: few
v_gene: TRBV24-1
j_gene: TRBJ2-3
CDR3nt: TGTGCCACCAGTGTTCCATCCTCGCTTAATACGCAGTATTTT
CDR3aa: CATSVPSSLNTQYF

d_gene: .
abundance: .
v_gene: TRBV12-3/TRBV12-4
j_gene: TRBJ1-5
CDR3nt: TGTGCCAGCAGTTTGGGTGAAGGCAATCAGCCCCAGCATTTT
CDR3aa: CASSLGEGNQPQHF

d_gene: .
abundance: many
v_gene: TRBV3-2
j_gene: TRBJ1-5
CDR3nt: TGTGCCAGCAGCCAAGAAGGGGGACAGCCCCAGCATTTT
CDR3aa: CASSQEGGQPQHF

d_gene: TRBD1
abundance: .
v_gene: TRBV25-1
j_gene: TRBJ1-6
CDR3nt: TGTGCCAGCAGTGAATACGGGACAGGGGGTAATTCACCCCTCCACTTT
CDR3aa: CASSEYGTGGNSPLHF

d_gene: .
abundance: .
v_gene: TRBV7-8
j_gene: TRBJ2-5
CDR3nt: TGTGCCAGCAGCTTAGCCGTAGGCACAGACGGAAAAGAGACCCAGTACTTC
CDR3aa: CASSLAVGTDGKETQYF

d_gene: .
abundance: .
v_gene: TRBV10-3
j_gene: TRBJ1-1
CDR3nt: TGTGCCATCAGTGAGTCGGGTCGCGGGCGGACTGAAGCTTTCTTT
CDR3aa: CAISESGRGRTEAFF

d_gene: .
abundance: many
v_gene: TRBV4-1
j_gene: TRBJ2-7
CDR3nt: TGCGCCAGCAGCCAAGGTATAACGCCTAACTACGAGCAGTACTTC
CDR3aa: CASSQGITPNYEQYF

d_gene: .
abundance: many
v_gene: TRBV25-1
j_gene: TRBJ2-5
CDR3nt: TGTGCCAGCAGTGAATTGGGGGACACGCAAGAGACCCAGTACTTC
CDR3aa: CASSELGDTQETQYF

d_gene: TRBD1
abundance: .
v_gene: TRBV7-2
j_gene: TRBJ2-7
CDR3nt: TGTGCCAGCAGTCGATGGGACAGGGGATACTACGAGCAGTACTTC
CDR3aa: CASSRWDRGYYEQYF

d_gene: TRBD1
abundance: .
v_gene: TRBV12-3/TRBV12-4
j_gene: TRBJ2-7
CDR3nt: TGTGCCAGCAGTTCGCACCGGGACAGGGACTACGAGCAGTACTTC
CDR3aa: CASSSHRDRDYEQYF

d_gene: .
abundance: .
v_gene: TRBV2
j_gene: TRBJ1-3
CDR3nt: TGTGCCAGCAGTGAAAGGAGGCAAAACACCATATATTTT
CDR3aa: CASSERRQNTIYF